This record looks at one T cell receptor (beta chain) sequence and its context. The table came from immunoSEQ multiplex PCR; TCRdb's copy has only in-frame clones and leaves some out. This sample has approximately 40,000 clones; about 93% occur once, and the top ten carry roughly 0.38%. With 1 base removed from V and 5 bases from J, the gap between germline ends came to 11 bases. There are 14 residues in the CDR3. Germline V lookup: CDR1 MGHRA, CDR2 YSYEKL. This record belongs to a study of T cell changes during pregnancy in multiple sclerosis. This chain uses TRBV4-1 with TRBJ2-5; D not resolved. The TCR comes from a female donor in good health, enrolled as a control in a pregnancy study. The source material was CD4+ T cells from peripheral blood mononuclear cells, sampled after pregnancy. CDR3 sequence: CASSQGPRSETQYF. The CDR3 region has the DNA TGCGCCAGCAGCCAAGGTCCCCGGAGTGAGACCCAGTACTTC.